Below are 3 T cell receptor beta chains sequenced from a single sample in a study of blood T cell repertoires in COVID-19 (dated by TCRdb to about 2020). The receptor library was made with the immunoSEQ multiplex PCR assay. Here the immuneACCESS table is served through TCRdb, limited to in-frame sequences with V and J called. Missing clones are a known gap in these copies; in checked studies unresolved V genes cover under half, and the rest lacks a known reason. The sample table lists around 290,000 clones, roughly 86% of them with a count of one. The top ten clonotypes cover about 1% of the sample. The sample comprised PBMCs or T cells enriched from blood (not recorded which). These receptors came from a woman aged 25 to 39 who had recovered from COVID-19.

This sequence joins TRBV5-1 and TRBJ1-5; D is perhaps TRBD1 (5 bases). The germline gives CDR1 SGHRS, CDR2 YFSETQ. V lost 6 bases to trimming and J lost 0 bases, with 13 bases between them. The CDR3 runs 15 residues. CDR3 protein: CASMRAGGSNQPQHF. The CDR3 coding sequence is TGCGCCAGCATGAGGGCGGGGGGTAGCAATCAGCCCCAGCATTTT. Full variable domain (rest looked up from reference TRBV5-1 and TRBJ1-5): KAGVTQTPRYLIKTRGQQVTLSCSPISGHRSVSWYQQTPGQGLQFLFEYFSETQRNKGNFPGRFSGRQFSNSRSEMNVSTLELGDSALYLCASMRAGGSNQPQHFGDGTRLSIL.

This sequence joins TRBV4-1 and TRBJ2-2; D not resolved. Germline CDR1 reads MGHRA; CDR2 reads YSYEKL. The V gene lost 5 bases and the J gene lost 1 base, with 8 bases spanning the gap. CDR3 length equals 14 residues. The CDR3, as DNA: TGCGCCAGCAGCAGGAGTGAGAACACCGGGGAGCTGTTTTTT. This encodes CASSRSENTGELFF.

The J gene is TRBJ1-1, the V gene TRBV5-8, with a possible D match to TRBD1 (6 bases). This CDR3 contains 13 residues. The germline gives CDR1 SGHTS, CDR2 YDEGEE. V gave up 5 bases and J gave up 3 bases, with 11 bases separating them. This CDR3 is CASRRNRDTEAFF. The DNA for the CDR3 is TGTGCCAGCAGACGTAACAGGGACACTGAAGCTTTCTTT.